A selection of T cell receptor beta chains follows, all from one sample in a study of T cell repertoires in cytomegalovirus infection. TCRdb re-derived calls from the reads in MiXCR, one entry per CDR3 protein. The sample carries approximately 630,000 distinct CDR3 sequences, more than 20% recorded once. What was sequenced was CD8+ T cells from PBMCs. These receptors were collected from a human donor in good health (CMV status not recorded). Some clones in this sample may be carry-over from other donors' samples. Both conserved end residues are part of each CDR3. D genes are given only for firm matches. Clone sizes are given selectively: once, few, many, or a class where the clone is expanded.

d_gene: -
j_gene: TRBJ2-1
v_gene: TRBV6-5
abundance: many
CDR3nt: TGTGCCAGCAGTTACAGGGGGTCGAATGAGCAGTTCTTC
CDR3aa: CASSYRGSNEQFF

d_gene: -
j_gene: TRBJ1-4
v_gene: TRBV6-8
abundance: -
CDR3nt: TGTGCCAGCTGCTCGGGACCTGATGAAAAACTGTTTTTT
CDR3aa: CASCSGPDEKLFF

d_gene: TRBD2
j_gene: TRBJ2-1
v_gene: TRBV5-6
abundance: few
CDR3nt: TGTGCCAGCAGCTTGGGCGGGGGGGTTGAGCAGTTCTTC
CDR3aa: CASSLGGGVEQFF

d_gene: -
j_gene: TRBJ2-1
v_gene: TRBV5-1
abundance: -
CDR3nt: TGCGCCAGCAGCTTCTACGGGACAAATTACAATGAGCAGTTCTTC
CDR3aa: CASSFYGTNYNEQFF

d_gene: -
j_gene: TRBJ1-1
v_gene: TRBV19
abundance: -
CDR3nt: TGTGCCAGTAGGGGGGGGGTGACTGAAGCTTTCTTT
CDR3aa: CASRGGVTEAFF

d_gene: -
j_gene: TRBJ2-1
v_gene: TRBV7-6
abundance: -
CDR3nt: TGTGTCAGCAGCTTAGGATCTGAGCAGTTCTTC
CDR3aa: CVSSLGSEQFF

d_gene: -
j_gene: TRBJ1-1
v_gene: TRBV10-2
abundance: -
CDR3nt: TGCGCCAGCTGTGGGACTGGCACTGAAGCTTTCTTT
CDR3aa: CASCGTGTEAFF

d_gene: TRBD1
j_gene: TRBJ1-2
v_gene: TRBV7-8
abundance: -
CDR3nt: TGTGCCAGCAGCTTAGAGGCAGGGGGGGCCTATGGCTACACCTTC
CDR3aa: CASSLEAGGAYGYTF

d_gene: TRBD1
j_gene: TRBJ2-1
v_gene: TRBV4-1
abundance: -
CDR3nt: TGCGCCAGCAGCCACAAAACAGGGGGAAGGAACAATGAGCAGTTCTTC
CDR3aa: CASSHKTGGRNNEQFF

d_gene: TRBD2
j_gene: TRBJ2-2
v_gene: TRBV27
abundance: -
CDR3nt: TGTACCAGCAGTCCACTCGGGGGGGGCACCGGGGAGCTGTTTTTT
CDR3aa: CTSSPLGGGTGELFF

d_gene: -
j_gene: TRBJ2-2
v_gene: TRBV7-6
abundance: -
CDR3nt: TGTGCCAGCACGGGGGACGGGAACACCGGGGAGCTGTTTTTT
CDR3aa: CASTGDGNTGELFF

d_gene: -
j_gene: TRBJ2-1
v_gene: TRBV24-1
abundance: many
CDR3nt: TGTGCCACCAGTGATTTGCCCGGGGGAGATGAGCAGTTCTTC
CDR3aa: CATSDLPGGDEQFF

d_gene: -
j_gene: TRBJ1-1
v_gene: TRBV7-8
abundance: -
CDR3nt: TGTGCCAGCAGTTACTTAAGGCGGCAGGGTGTCCGAATAACGGAAGCTTTCTTT
CDR3aa: CASSYLRRQGVRITEAFF

d_gene: -
j_gene: TRBJ1-1
v_gene: TRBV4-1
abundance: few
CDR3nt: TGCGCCAGCAGTCAATCCGGACAGCCTAACACTGAAGCTTTCTTT
CDR3aa: CASSQSGQPNTEAFF

d_gene: TRBD2
j_gene: TRBJ2-3
v_gene: TRBV7-2
abundance: -
CDR3nt: TGTGCCACCCCCCCAGCGGGGGGATCCACAGATACGCAGTATTTT
CDR3aa: CATPPAGGSTDTQYF

d_gene: -
j_gene: TRBJ1-6
v_gene: TRBV25-1
abundance: few
CDR3nt: TGTGCCAGCAGTACCAGACAGGACTATAATTCACCCCTCCACTTT
CDR3aa: CASSTRQDYNSPLHF

d_gene: -
j_gene: TRBJ2-3
v_gene: TRBV14
abundance: -
CDR3nt: TGTGCCAGCAGCCAAGATTGGAGACCAGATACGCAGTATTTT
CDR3aa: CASSQDWRPDTQYF

d_gene: TRBD2
j_gene: TRBJ2-5
v_gene: TRBV6-2/TRBV6-3
abundance: -
CDR3nt: TGTGCCAGCAGTTCCTCAATAGCGGGGGGCCTCCAAGAGACCCAGTACTTC
CDR3aa: CASSSSIAGGLQETQYF

d_gene: -
j_gene: TRBJ1-1
v_gene: TRBV27
abundance: many
CDR3nt: TGTGCCAGCAGTTTTAACGGGGGCGGGACTGAAGCTTTCTTT
CDR3aa: CASSFNGGGTEAFF

d_gene: -
j_gene: TRBJ2-2
v_gene: TRBV6-8
abundance: -
CDR3nt: TGTGCCAGCAGCTGGAAAGCCACCGGGGAGCTGTTTTTT
CDR3aa: CASSWKATGELFF

d_gene: -
j_gene: TRBJ2-5
v_gene: TRBV7-9
abundance: many
CDR3nt: TGTGCCTGGGGAGGGGACCGCCCAGGGGCCCAGTACTTC
CDR3aa: CAWGGDRPGAQYF

d_gene: -
j_gene: TRBJ1-1
v_gene: TRBV20-1
abundance: -
CDR3nt: TGCAGTACAAGCACTGAAGCTTTCTTT
CDR3aa: CSTSTEAFF

d_gene: -
j_gene: TRBJ2-2
v_gene: TRBV15
abundance: many
CDR3nt: TGTGCCACCAGCAGAGTTGGGACCATAGGGGCCGGGGAGCTGTTTTTT
CDR3aa: CATSRVGTIGAGELFF

d_gene: -
j_gene: TRBJ2-5
v_gene: TRBV7-2
abundance: many
CDR3nt: TGTGCCAGCAGCGAGTGGACGGATCAAGAGACCCAGTACTTC
CDR3aa: CASSEWTDQETQYF

d_gene: TRBD2
j_gene: TRBJ2-1
v_gene: TRBV10-3
abundance: many
CDR3nt: TGTGCCATCAGTAAGACTAGCGACTTCTCCTACAATGAGCAGTTCTTC
CDR3aa: CAISKTSDFSYNEQFF

d_gene: -
j_gene: TRBJ2-2
v_gene: TRBV12-5
abundance: few
CDR3nt: TGTGCTAGTGGTTTAAAGACCGGGGAGCTGTTTTTT
CDR3aa: CASGLKTGELFF

d_gene: TRBD2
j_gene: TRBJ2-2
v_gene: TRBV10-3
abundance: few
CDR3nt: TGTGCCATCAGTGAGTCACCTAGCGGGGAAGCTACCGGGGAGCTGTTTTTT
CDR3aa: CAISESPSGEATGELFF

d_gene: -
j_gene: TRBJ1-4
v_gene: TRBV7-9
abundance: many
CDR3nt: TGTGCCAGCAGCCTCGAAAATGAAAAACTGTTTTTT
CDR3aa: CASSLENEKLFF

d_gene: -
j_gene: TRBJ2-3
v_gene: TRBV13
abundance: -
CDR3nt: TGTGCCAGCAGCCAACTTGGGGTTGGCACAGATACGCAGTATTTT
CDR3aa: CASSQLGVGTDTQYF

d_gene: -
j_gene: TRBJ2-3
v_gene: TRBV5-6
abundance: -
CDR3nt: TGTGCCAGCAGTAACCCGGACCGCGGCGCAGATACGCAGTATTTT
CDR3aa: CASSNPDRGADTQYF

d_gene: TRBD2
j_gene: TRBJ2-3
v_gene: TRBV25-1
abundance: -
CDR3nt: TGTGCCAGCAGTGAATATCCTCCAAGCGGGGGGGACACAGATACGCAGTATTTT
CDR3aa: CASSEYPPSGGDTDTQYF

d_gene: -
j_gene: TRBJ1-5
v_gene: TRBV12-3/TRBV12-4
abundance: few
CDR3nt: TGTGCCAGCAGTTACGGGGGTTCGGGCAATCAGCCCCAGCATTTT
CDR3aa: CASSYGGSGNQPQHF

d_gene: TRBD2
j_gene: TRBJ2-5
v_gene: TRBV6-5
abundance: many
CDR3nt: TGTGCCAGCAGTTACTCGGCGGGGGACCACCAAGAGACCCAGTACTTC
CDR3aa: CASSYSAGDHQETQYF

d_gene: -
j_gene: TRBJ2-1
v_gene: TRBV7-2
abundance: many
CDR3nt: TGTGCCAGCAGCTTATTCCAGGGCAGTGGCAATGAGCAGTTCTTC
CDR3aa: CASSLFQGSGNEQFF

d_gene: -
j_gene: TRBJ2-6
v_gene: TRBV4-1
abundance: -
CDR3nt: TGCGCCAGCAGCCAAGAAGCATCTGGGGCCAACGTCCTGACTTTC
CDR3aa: CASSQEASGANVLTF

d_gene: TRBD1
j_gene: TRBJ2-1
v_gene: TRBV5-1
abundance: many
CDR3nt: TGCGCCAGCAGCTTCGGGACAGGGGACGGGAATGAGCAGTTCTTC
CDR3aa: CASSFGTGDGNEQFF

d_gene: TRBD1
j_gene: TRBJ1-2
v_gene: TRBV29-1
abundance: -
CDR3nt: TGCAGCGTTGTTACAGGGGTAGACGACTACACCTTC
CDR3aa: CSVVTGVDDYTF

d_gene: -
j_gene: TRBJ1-4
v_gene: TRBV14
abundance: -
CDR3nt: TGTGCCAGCAGCCGAGATAGCCTTAGGGCGGGGAGAACTAATGAAAAACTGTTTTTT
CDR3aa: CASSRDSLRAGRTNEKLFF

d_gene: -
j_gene: TRBJ1-5
v_gene: TRBV20-1
abundance: -
CDR3nt: TGCAGTGCTAGAGTTCGGACCCATTCTCCAGGGTTGGCAAATCAGCCCCAGCATTTT
CDR3aa: CSARVRTHSPGLANQPQHF

d_gene: -
j_gene: TRBJ1-5
v_gene: TRBV19
abundance: -
CDR3nt: TGTGCCAGTAATGGGCCAGAACCTAGCAATCAGCCCCAGCATTTT
CDR3aa: CASNGPEPSNQPQHF

d_gene: TRBD1
j_gene: TRBJ2-2
v_gene: TRBV7-9
abundance: few
CDR3nt: TGTGCCAGCAGCCCCCCCGAGGGGGCGACCGGGGAGCTGTTTTTT
CDR3aa: CASSPPEGATGELFF

d_gene: -
j_gene: TRBJ2-5
v_gene: TRBV7-9
abundance: many
CDR3nt: TGTGCCAGCGAGGGGGGAAAACAAGAGACCCAGTACTTC
CDR3aa: CASEGGKQETQYF

d_gene: -
j_gene: TRBJ1-1
v_gene: TRBV20-1
abundance: few
CDR3nt: TGCAGTGCTAGCTACAGCACTCTAGGGGCTTTCTTT
CDR3aa: CSASYSTLGAFF

d_gene: -
j_gene: TRBJ2-5
v_gene: TRBV7-2
abundance: many
CDR3nt: TGTGCCAGCAGCTTAGGGGGATCAACAGGGATGGAGACCCAGTACTTC
CDR3aa: CASSLGGSTGMETQYF

d_gene: -
j_gene: TRBJ2-1
v_gene: TRBV6-1
abundance: -
CDR3nt: TGTGCCAGCAGCCCCCCCACAGGCAGGGACCACAATGAGCAGTTCTTC
CDR3aa: CASSPPTGRDHNEQFF

d_gene: -
j_gene: TRBJ2-1
v_gene: TRBV6-1
abundance: few
CDR3nt: TGTGCCAGCATTCCCTGGGTCCTGGAGCCCAATGAGCAGTTCTTC
CDR3aa: CASIPWVLEPNEQFF

d_gene: TRBD1
j_gene: TRBJ1-1
v_gene: TRBV28
abundance: few
CDR3nt: TGTGCCAGCAGTCACAGGGGGGACACTGAAGCTTTCTTT
CDR3aa: CASSHRGDTEAFF

d_gene: -
j_gene: TRBJ2-2
v_gene: TRBV4-1
abundance: few
CDR3nt: TGCGCCAGTAGCGGAGAGGGGCCCACCGGGGAGCTGTTTTTT
CDR3aa: CASSGEGPTGELFF

d_gene: -
j_gene: TRBJ1-1
v_gene: TRBV6-2/TRBV6-3
abundance: many
CDR3nt: TGTGCCAGCAGTTCCGGGAGAGAGACACAAGCTTTCTTT
CDR3aa: CASSSGRETQAFF

d_gene: TRBD1
j_gene: TRBJ1-2
v_gene: TRBV6-2/TRBV6-3
abundance: few
CDR3nt: TGTGCCACCTACGGACAGGGAATTCCCCACACCTTC
CDR3aa: CATYGQGIPHTF

d_gene: -
j_gene: TRBJ2-1
v_gene: TRBV12-5
abundance: -
CDR3nt: TGTGCTAGTGGTTTGGTACTGAAGGGGTATAACAATGAGCAGTTCTTC
CDR3aa: CASGLVLKGYNNEQFF

d_gene: -
j_gene: TRBJ2-7
v_gene: TRBV29-1
abundance: -
CDR3nt: TGCAGCGGGGGGGCAGGGACCGAGCAGTACTTC
CDR3aa: CSGGAGTEQYF

d_gene: TRBD2
j_gene: TRBJ2-1
v_gene: TRBV4-2
abundance: -
CDR3nt: TGTGCCAGCAGCCACCAAGCGGGGGCATCTTACAATGAGCAGTTCTTC
CDR3aa: CASSHQAGASYNEQFF

d_gene: -
j_gene: TRBJ1-1
v_gene: TRBV7-2
abundance: few
CDR3nt: TGTGCCAGTGGGGTAGACCTAGGGACTGAAGCTTTCTTT
CDR3aa: CASGVDLGTEAFF

d_gene: -
j_gene: TRBJ1-1
v_gene: TRBV29-1
abundance: -
CDR3nt: TGCAGCGTTGTCGGTGGGCAGCCGAGTGCTTTCTTT
CDR3aa: CSVVGGQPSAFF

d_gene: -
j_gene: TRBJ1-1
v_gene: TRBV5-1
abundance: once
CDR3nt: TGCGCCAGCAGCTCCACCGGGACAATTGAAGCTTTCTTT
CDR3aa: CASSSTGTIEAFF

d_gene: -
j_gene: TRBJ2-5
v_gene: TRBV2
abundance: once
CDR3nt: TGTGTCAGCAGTGAAGCGTTCGCAGACCCCGGCGAGGAGACCCAGTACTTC
CDR3aa: CVSSEAFADPGEETQYF

d_gene: -
j_gene: TRBJ2-3
v_gene: TRBV28
abundance: few
CDR3nt: TGTGCCAGCAGCCTGCCGCGAGGTAGCCCCACAGATACGCAGTATTTT
CDR3aa: CASSLPRGSPTDTQYF

d_gene: -
j_gene: TRBJ2-7
v_gene: TRBV14
abundance: -
CDR3nt: TGTGCCAGCAGCCAAGATTCGCGGTGGTACGAGCAGTACTTC
CDR3aa: CASSQDSRWYEQYF

d_gene: TRBD1
j_gene: TRBJ2-3
v_gene: TRBV7-9
abundance: many
CDR3nt: TGTGCCACCGGAGGGGCCGGGACAGGGGCCCCCACAGATACGCAGTATTTT
CDR3aa: CATGGAGTGAPTDTQYF